This TCR beta chain was captured by sequencing in a study of shared clonotypes between healthy human individuals. Both subsets, CD45RA+ naive and CD45RA-negative memory, were split from the CD4+ cells. Measured with immunoSEQ multiplex PCR; TCRdb has only the in-frame clones, and not every one. The sample records around 2.3 million clones, 90% to 97% being singletons. CDR3 length: 15 amino acids. V lost 4 bases and J 7 bases, leaving 20 bases between the germline ends. In germline, CDR1 is SGHRS, CDR2 YFSETQ. The sequencing sample was made of naive CD4+ T cells sorted from blood. As for subset: CD45RA+ positively selected. The sequence was collected from a man aged 18 to 29 in good health. The J gene is TRBJ1-2, the V gene TRBV5-1, with a tentative D call TRBD1 (5 bases). The CDR3: CASSPSNPRGGGYTF. CDR3 nucleotides: TGCGCCAGCAGCCCCTCGAACCCCCGTGGGGGTGGCTACACCTTC.